This T cell receptor beta chain was sequenced for a study of CD8 T cells in Susac syndrome. RNA totalling about 0.5 to 1 ug underwent reverse transcription with random hexamers. One entry per CDR3 protein results from TCRdb running MiXCR on the immunoSEQ multiplex PCR reads. Of roughly 330,000 distinct CDR3 sequences listed, just over 90% are singletons. The study used treatment-naive patients who had stable or active relapsing-remitting disease as multiple sclerosis controls. Specimen: CD4+ T cells from PBMCs. This TCR was recovered from a human donor with multiple sclerosis.

In nucleotides, the CDR3 is TGCGCCAGCAGGGGCCGGGACTTCAACGGCTACACCTTC. Translating gives CASRGRDFNGYTF. This chain joins TRBV5-1 and TRBJ1-2, with a tentative D call TRBD1 (5 bases). The V gene lost 5 bases and the J gene lost 8 bases, with 16 bases spanning the gap. CDR1 is SGHRS and CDR2 is YFSETQ in the germline V gene. CDR3 size: 13 residues.